The T cell receptor (beta chain) described here comes from a study of control samples from healthy donors and cancer patients (dated by TCRdb to 2019 to 2021). Comments on this clone: Its target antigen remains unknown. No base-level quality is on record; no much larger clone is a single base apart.

The library was built by means of the immunoSEQ multiplex PCR assay. TCRdb mirrors the immuneACCESS table, restricted to in-frame sequences. Some clones are absent from its copies; in checked studies, under half trace to an unresolved V gene, and the reason for the others is unknown. The sample data list some 45,000 clones, and roughly 90% of these were observed just once. The ten largest clones capture 22% of the sample. The CDR3 covers 16 residues, taking in both the cysteine and the phenylalanine. The retained sequence is limited to the CDR3, 48 bases, with the frame set at the first base. The junction carries 10 bases between V and J, which are trimmed by 0 bases and 0 bases respectively. According to the germline V gene, CDR1 reads SGDLS and CDR2 reads YYNGEE.

What was sequenced was PBMCs. This chain joins TRBV9 to TRBJ2-1, with the D gene too uncertain to name. The TCR comes from a woman aged 35 to 49 with head and neck cancer. The CDR3 corresponds to CASSVGVTSSYNEQFF. Here is the DNA: TGTGCCAGCAGCGTAGGAGTTACAAGCTCCTACAATGAGCAGTTCTTC.